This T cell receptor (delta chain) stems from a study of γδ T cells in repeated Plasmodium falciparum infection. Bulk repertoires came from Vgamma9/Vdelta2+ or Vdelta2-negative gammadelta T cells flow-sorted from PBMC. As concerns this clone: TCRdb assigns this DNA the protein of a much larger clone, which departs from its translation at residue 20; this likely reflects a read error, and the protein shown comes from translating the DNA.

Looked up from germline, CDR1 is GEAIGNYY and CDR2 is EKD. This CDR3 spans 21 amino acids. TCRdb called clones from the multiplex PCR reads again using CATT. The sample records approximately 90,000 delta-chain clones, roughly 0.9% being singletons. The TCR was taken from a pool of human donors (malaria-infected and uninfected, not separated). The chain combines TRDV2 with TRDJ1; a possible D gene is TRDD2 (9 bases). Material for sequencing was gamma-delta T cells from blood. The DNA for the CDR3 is TGTGCCTGTGACACGGCCTTCCTACGGACTGGGGGTCCTAAATACACCGATAAACTCACCTTT. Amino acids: CACDTAFLRTGGPKYTDKLTF.